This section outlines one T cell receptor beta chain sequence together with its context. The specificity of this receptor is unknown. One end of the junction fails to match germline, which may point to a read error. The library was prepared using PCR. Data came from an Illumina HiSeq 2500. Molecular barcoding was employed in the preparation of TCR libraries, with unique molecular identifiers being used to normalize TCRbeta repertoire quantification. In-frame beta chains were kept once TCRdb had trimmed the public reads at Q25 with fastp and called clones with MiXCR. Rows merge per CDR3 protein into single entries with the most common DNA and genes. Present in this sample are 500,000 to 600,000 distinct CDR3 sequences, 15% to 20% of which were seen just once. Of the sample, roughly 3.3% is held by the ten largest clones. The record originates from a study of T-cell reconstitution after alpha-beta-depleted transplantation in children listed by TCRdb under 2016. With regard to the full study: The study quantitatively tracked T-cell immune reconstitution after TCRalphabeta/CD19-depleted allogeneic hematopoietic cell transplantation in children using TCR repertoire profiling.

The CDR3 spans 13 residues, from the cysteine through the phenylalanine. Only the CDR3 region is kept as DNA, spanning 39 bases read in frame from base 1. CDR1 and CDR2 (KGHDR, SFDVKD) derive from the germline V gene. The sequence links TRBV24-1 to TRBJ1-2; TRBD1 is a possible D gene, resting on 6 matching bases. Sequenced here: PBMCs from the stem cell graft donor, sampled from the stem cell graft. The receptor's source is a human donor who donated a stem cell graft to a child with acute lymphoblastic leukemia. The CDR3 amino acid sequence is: CATSSWTEYGYAF. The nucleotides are TGTGCCACGTCTAGTTGGACAGAATATGGCTACGCCTTC.